The 6 T cell receptor beta chains given below trace back to one sample, sequenced in a study of OX40 agonist ivuxolimab in advanced cancers. Libraries came from the immunoSEQ multiplex PCR assay. This is the immuneACCESS table as TCRdb keeps it, with only in-frame sequences that have V and J called. A part of the clones is gone; compared with another copy, unresolved V genes explain less than half, and the rest is unexplained. In this sample the table shows tens of thousands of clones, around nine tenths of which occur a single time. Clones ranked in the top ten supply around 0.64% of the sample. This specimen was CD4+ or CD8+ T cells sorted from blood, taken in a trial of the OX40 agonist ivuxolimab. The receptors shown here come from an adult with an advanced solid tumor such as melanoma, head and neck, liver or kidney cancer.

This clone occurred a few times. V is TRBV18 and J is TRBJ1-2; the D gene is possibly TRBD1 (6 bases). The CDR3 has 13 residues. The germline V gene has CDR1 KGHSH and CDR2 LQKENI. Trimming shortened V by 6 bases and J by 4 bases, and 12 bases separated the two germline ends. Written as DNA, the CDR3 is TGTGCCAGCTCTCCCGACAGGTCCTATGGCTACACCTTC. This codes for CASSPDRSYGYTF.

This clone was recorded once. The chain recombines TRBV11-3 with TRBJ2-5, with 10 nucleotides matching TRBD1. CDR1 SGHNT and CDR2 YENEEA come from the germline V gene. After removal of 5 bases from V and 11 bases from J, the junction contained 14 bases not matched to a gene. This CDR3 comprises 15 residues. The DNA of the CDR3 is TGTGCCAGCAGCCTCCGGGACAGGGGATCGAGGGAGCAGTACTTC. Its protein is CASSLRDRGSREQYF. The full variable domain, with the rest looked up from reference TRBV11-3 and TRBJ2-5, is EAGVVQSPRYKIIEKKQPVAFWCNPISGHNTLYWYLQNLGQGPELLIRYENEEAVDDSQLPKDRFSAERLKGVDSTLKIQPAELGDSAVYLCASSLRDRGSREQYFGPGTRLLVL.

This chain links TRBV11-3 with TRBJ2-2, with 8 bases aligning to TRBD1. The V segment lost 5 bases and the J segment 1 base; nucleotides outside the gene matches: 6. The CDR3 loop spans 16 amino acids. CDR1 is SGHNT, CDR2 YENEEA, per germline. The CDR3 loop reads CASSPTGTGNTGELFF. The CDR3 nucleotides are TGTGCCAGCAGCCCGACCGGGACAGGGAACACCGGGGAGCTGTTTTTT.

This chain uses TRBV2 with TRBJ1-4; 12 nucleotides agree with TRBD1. Germline CDR1 reads SNHLY; CDR2 reads FYNNEI. There are 15 residues in the CDR3. V trimming: 7 bases; J trimming: 7 bases; junction bases outside the gene matches: 7. DNA of the CDR3: TGTGCCAGCAAAAGGGACAGGGGGCGCCGTGAAAAACTGTTTTTT. Its translation: CASKRDRGRREKLFF. Complete variable domain (other parts from reference TRBV2 and TRBJ1-4): EPEVTQTPSHQVTQMGQEVILRCVPISNHLYFYWYRQILGQKVEFLVSFYNNEISEKSEIFDDQFSVERPDGSNFTLKIRSTKLEDSAMYFCASKRDRGRREKLFFGSGTQLSVL.

The V gene is TRBV9, the J gene TRBJ2-7, with D tentatively TRBD1 (6 bases). Trimming shortened V by 4 bases and J by 7 bases, and 15 bases separated the two germline ends. The germline CDR1 and CDR2 sequences are SGDLS and YYNGEE. There are 13 residues in the CDR3. CDR3 nucleotides: TGTGCCAGCAGCTCAGGGACAACTACAGAGCAGTACTTC. This encodes CASSSGTTTEQYF.

This clone was observed a handful of times. The chain employs TRBV12-5 and TRBJ1-1; no clear D. The germline V and J ends were trimmed by 1 base and 11 bases, with 11 bases remaining between them. This CDR3 region has 12 residues. Germline V lookup: CDR1 LGHNT, CDR2 FRNRAP. Here the CDR3 reads CASGLDRTRAFF. Here the CDR3 DNA reads TGTGCTAGTGGTTTGGACCGAACAAGGGCTTTCTTT.